These 26 T cell receptor beta chains originate from one sample sequenced in a study of blood T cells in healthy people across ages. With a J-beta primer mix and a sample-barcoded 5' primer, a second PCR ran about 7 to 12 cycles. One entry per CDR3 protein results from TCRdb running MiXCR on the 5' RACE reads. The data hold about 800,000 distinct CDR3 sequences, with approximately 25% observed a single time. This same sample was also part of a study on T cells of mothers and their children.

Sequencing used blood. These receptors originate from a boy between 5 and 17 years old in good health.

This clonotype has only a few counts. The V gene is TRBV4-3, the J gene TRBJ2-7, with a weak D call TRBD2 (6 bases). The V and J ends lost 0 bases and 9 bases respectively, with 12 bases between them. Germline CDR1 is LGHNA and CDR2 is YSLEER. The CDR3 loop spans 13 amino acids. CDR3 region: CASSQDGGRPQYF. In nucleotides, the CDR3 is TGCGCCAGCAGCCAAGATGGGGGGAGGCCGCAGTACTTC.

This chain joins TRBV7-2 and TRBJ2-3, with D uncertain. V shed 3 bases and J shed 4 bases, with 11 bases lying between them. CDR3 length: 14 residues. Germline loops: CDR1 SGHTA, CDR2 FQGNSA. The CDR3 region is CASSFSAGSDTQYF. In DNA, the CDR3 is TGTGCCAGCAGCTTTTCTGCCGGTTCAGATACGCAGTATTTT. Together with reference TRBV7-2 and TRBJ2-3, the CDR3 gives the full variable domain: GAGVSQSPSNKVTEKGKDVELRCDPISGHTALYWYRQSLGQGLEFLIYFQGNSAPDKSGLPSDRFSAERTGGSVSTLTIQRTQQEDSAVYLCASSFSAGSDTQYFGPGTRLTVL.

This clonotype was detected many times. The chain joins TRBV28 to TRBJ2-5; D possibly uses TRBD1 or TRBD2 (6 bases each). Trimming took 1 base from V and 2 from J, leaving 11 bases between them. The CDR3 consists of 15 residues. Germline V lookup: CDR1 MDHEN, CDR2 SYDVKM. The CDR3 here is CASSLLGGQQETQYF. The CDR3 nucleotides are TGTGCCAGCAGTTTATTGGGAGGACAGCAAGAGACCCAGTACTTC.

The chain is built from TRBV4-2 and TRBJ2-7; TRBD1 matches 7 bases. With V trimmed by 4 bases and J by 0 bases, 6 bases remained unmatched. The CDR3 spans 15 residues. CDR1 is LGHNA and CDR2 is YNFKEQ in the germline V gene. In nucleotides, the CDR3 is TGTGCCAGCAGCCCACCGGACAGGTCCTCCTACGAGCAGTACTTC. This encodes CASSPPDRSSYEQYF.

This clonotype was recorded only once. The CDR3: CASSQGIAGGPTDTQYF. The DNA of the CDR3 is TGCGCCAGCAGCCAGGGAATAGCGGGGGGACCCACAGATACGCAGTATTTT. The genes are TRBV4-1 and TRBJ2-3; the match to TRBD2 covers 10 bases. Germline V CDR1 and CDR2: MGHRA, YSYEKL. V gave up 3 bases and J gave up 2 bases; unmatched junction bases: 8. The CDR3 sequence is 17 residues long.

This clonotype was detected a few times. J is TRBJ2-1 and V is TRBV19, with TRBD2 identical over 11 bases. Germline V gene data show CDR1 as LNHDA and CDR2 as SQIVND (reference sequence). This CDR3 spans 16 amino acids. V was clipped by 3 bases and J by 2 bases; unmatched bases: 3. The CDR3 sequence: CASSMGTSGAYNEQFF. The CDR3 DNA sequence: TGTGCCAGTAGTATGGGGACTAGCGGAGCCTACAATGAGCAGTTCTTC.

This chain joins TRBV27 and TRBJ1-4; D remains unclear. This CDR3 is 11 amino acids long. The V gene's germline CDR1 is MNHEY and CDR2 SMNVEV (reference sequence). V shed 7 bases and J shed 4 bases, with 4 bases lying between them. In DNA, the CDR3 is TGTGCCAGCAATAATAATGAAAAACTGTTTTTT. It specifies CASNNNEKLFF.

The chain links TRBV6-5 to TRBJ2-7, with D unclear. Between the trimmed V and J ends, which lost 8 bases and 5 bases, there was a span of 16 bases. Germline V CDR1 and CDR2: MNHEY, SVGAGI. The CDR3 has 13 residues. CDR3 sequence: CASRRGPYNEQYF. The CDR3, as DNA: TGTGCCAGCCGGCGTGGGCCTTATAACGAGCAGTACTTC.

The gene calls are TRBV12-3 or TRBV12-4 and TRBJ1-4; unclear D gene. V was shortened by 1 base and J by 7 bases, with 4 bases between the two germline ends. The CDR3 has 12 amino acids. The CDR3 spells CASSLGSEKLFF. The CDR3 DNA follows: TGTGCCAGCAGTTTAGGGAGTGAAAAACTGTTTTTT.

The V call is TRBV12-3 or TRBV12-4, the J call TRBJ2-1, with 15 bases matching TRBD2. The CDR3 has 19 amino acids. V lost 3 bases to trimming and J lost 0 bases; unmatched junction nucleotides: 6. CDR3 protein: CASSFPGLAGGRSYNEQFF. For the CDR3, the DNA is TGTGCCAGCAGTTTTCCGGGACTAGCGGGAGGTCGCTCCTACAATGAGCAGTTCTTC.

This clonotype was seen more than once but under ten times. V and J are TRBV4-3 and TRBJ1-4; no firm D call. CDR3 length equals 16 residues. V lost 0 bases and J 5 bases, leaving 13 bases between the germline ends. Germline loops: CDR1 LGHNA, CDR2 YSLEER. The CDR3 reads CASSQEGGVRNEKLFF. As DNA, the CDR3 is TGCGCCAGCAGCCAAGAGGGCGGGGTCCGGAATGAAAAACTGTTTTTT.

This chain joins TRBV18 and TRBJ2-3; no firm D call. This CDR3 has 15 residues. V lost 2 bases, J lost 0 bases, and 9 bases lay in between. Germline lookup yields CDR1 KGHSH and CDR2 LQKENI. The CDR3 DNA is TGTGCCAGCTCACCAGTCGCAGCTAGCACAGATACGCAGTATTTT. Translation gives CASSPVAASTDTQYF. Using reference TRBV18 and TRBJ2-3 for the parts outside the CDR3, the full variable domain is NAGVMQNPRHLVRRRGQEARLRCSPMKGHSHVYWYRQLPEEGLKFMVYLQKENIIDESGMPKERFSAEFPKEGPSILRIQQVVRGDSAAYFCASSPVAASTDTQYFGPGTRLTVL.

In DNA, the CDR3 is TGCAGTGCAGCCGACACCTACGAGCAGTACTTC. This sequence encodes CSAADTYEQYF. The genes are TRBV20-1 and TRBJ2-7, with no clear D. The germline V and J ends were trimmed by 6 bases and 2 bases, with 8 bases remaining between them. The CDR3 runs to 11 residues. Germline V gene data show CDR1 as DFQATT and CDR2 as SNEGSKA (reference sequence).

The chain is built from TRBV20-1 and TRBJ2-3, with a weak D call TRBD2 (5 bases). CDR3 size: 17 residues. Germline V gives CDR1 DFQATT, CDR2 SNEGSKA (reference sequence). The V gene lost 1 base and the J gene lost 5 bases, with 22 bases spanning the gap. The CDR3 loop reads CSARGRYGRNREDTQYF. In nucleotides, the CDR3 is TGCAGTGCTAGAGGTCGGTACGGGCGAAACCGGGAAGATACGCAGTATTTT.

This clonotype was counted ten times or more. The chain uses TRBV29-1 and TRBJ2-5; D is unresolved. The germline V gene has CDR1 SQVTM and CDR2 ANQGSEA. Between the trimmed V and J ends, which lost 4 bases and 9 bases, there was a span of 15 bases. The CDR3 consists of 12 residues. CDR3 amino acids: CSVVDPGSAQYF. The CDR3 DNA is TGCAGCGTTGTGGACCCCGGGTCGGCCCAGTACTTC.

V gene TRBV4-1 combines with J gene TRBJ2-3, with D perhaps matching TRBD2 (5 bases). From germline, CDR1 is MGHRA and CDR2 YSYEKL. The CDR3 runs 12 residues. Deletions cut 5 bases from V and 6 bases from J, with 9 bases between. The CDR3 DNA follows: TGCGCCAGCAGCGGCCGGAGGGATACGCAGTATTTT. It specifies CASSGRRDTQYF.

The sample holds many counts of this clonotype. The chain is built from TRBV2 and TRBJ2-2; TRBD2 matches 7 bases. With 2 bases clipped from V and 6 bases from J, the junction kept 9 bases outside the gene matches. The V gene's germline CDR1 is SNHLY and CDR2 FYNNEI. The CDR3 has 16 residues. CDR3 amino acids: CASSEWGGVVPGELFF. The CDR3 DNA sequence: TGTGCCAGCAGTGAATGGGGGGGAGTGGTCCCCGGGGAGCTGTTTTTT.

The genes are TRBV3-1 and TRBJ2-5; D is unclear. The J call may be in error: the DNA end matches TRBJ2-1 better. Germline lookup yields CDR1 LGHDT and CDR2 YNNKEL (reference sequence). The CDR3 spans 12 residues. This chain's CDR3 is CASSQASNEQFF. The CDR3 coding sequence is TGTGCCAGCAGCCAAGCTAGCAATGAGCAGTTCTTC.

V usage is TRBV2 and J usage is TRBJ2-2, with unresolved D. Germline CDR1 SNHLY, CDR2 FYNNEI. V dropped 4 bases and J dropped 0 bases, with 9 bases sitting between them. CDR3 size: 15 residues. The CDR3 protein is CASSGFETNTGELFF. CDR3 DNA sequence: TGTGCCAGCAGTGGGTTTGAGACGAACACCGGGGAGCTGTTTTTT.

The chain has TRBV4-3 and TRBJ2-7, with D perhaps TRBD1 (6 bases). CDR1 and CDR2 (germline): LGHNA, YSLEER. CDR3 length: 15 amino acids. Trimming removed 0 bases at V and 4 bases at J, with 13 bases between. The CDR3 loop reads CASSQDAADSYEQYF. CDR3 sequence (DNA): TGCGCCAGCAGCCAAGATGCCGCGGACAGTTACGAGCAGTACTTC.

V usage is TRBV24-1 and J usage is TRBJ2-3, with TRBD1 matching 9 bases. The CDR3 covers 16 residues. Germline lookup yields CDR1 KGHDR and CDR2 SFDVKD. V was clipped by 3 bases and J by 5 bases; unmatched bases: 8. CDR3 sequence reads: CATSDTQGALGDTQYF. Written as DNA, the CDR3 is TGTGCCACCAGTGATACACAGGGGGCCTTAGGAGATACGCAGTATTTT.

In its sample, this clonotype was seen a few times. The V gene is TRBV6-5, the J gene TRBJ1-4; D remains ambiguous. CDR3 length: 15 residues. Germline V gene sequence: CDR1 MNHEY, CDR2 SVGAGI. Trimming removed 5 bases from V and 4 bases from J, with 14 bases in between. The chain's CDR3 is CASSQTGGRNEKLFF. CDR3 bases: TGTGCCAGCAGTCAGACCGGCGGGCGTAATGAAAAACTGTTTTTT.

In its sample, this clonotype was seen a few times. The chain combines TRBV4-3 with TRBJ2-7, with D unresolved. The length of the CDR3 is 13 residues. V lost 1 base, J lost 7 bases, and 11 bases lay in between. CDR1 is LGHNA and CDR2 is YSLEER in the germline V gene. The CDR3 spells CASSQGTPGEQYF. DNA for the CDR3: TGCGCCAGCAGCCAAGGAACACCCGGGGAGCAGTACTTC.

In its sample, this clonotype was seen a few times. V usage is TRBV4-3 and J usage is TRBJ1-1, with no clear D. V lost 0 bases and J 2 bases, leaving 13 bases between the germline ends. CDR3 length equals 16 residues. Looked up from germline, CDR1 is LGHNA and CDR2 is YSLEER. The CDR3 region is CASSQDVTRGNTEAFF. In DNA, the CDR3 is TGCGCCAGCAGCCAAGATGTCACCCGGGGAAACACTGAAGCTTTCTTT.

V gene TRBV29-1 combines with J gene TRBJ2-4; 7 bases align to TRBD1. The CDR3 runs to 12 residues. The ends lost 5 bases at V and 5 bases at J; junction bases unmatched: 3. Germline CDR1 reads SQVTM; CDR2 reads ANQGSEA. The CDR3 DNA is TGCAGCGTTTGGGACAGAGAAAACATTCAGTACTTC. Its protein product is CSVWDRENIQYF. The whole variable domain, remainder taken from reference TRBV29-1 and TRBJ2-4, is SAVISQKPSRDICQRGTSLTIQCQVDSQVTMMFWYRQQPGQSLTLIATANQGSEATYESGFVIDKFPISRPNLTFSTLTVSNMSPEDSSIYLCSVWDRENIQYFGAGTRLSVL.

The rearrangement links TRBV27 to TRBJ2-7; D is possibly TRBD1 (6 bases). Germline CDR1 reads MNHEY; CDR2 reads SMNVEV (reference sequence). V was shortened by 5 bases and J by 3 bases, with 17 bases between the two germline ends. CDR3 length: 15 residues. The CDR3 DNA is TGTGCCAGCAGTCCCGACCTGACAGGTAGCTACGAGCAGTACTTC. It yields the protein CASSPDLTGSYEQYF.